This passage covers 29 T cell receptor beta chains from one sample sequenced in a study of blood T cell repertoires in COVID-19. Produced via immunoSEQ multiplex PCR; TCRdb's table is partial and in-frame only. The table has some 73,000 clones, roughly 85% seen once. The sequencing sample was made of peripheral blood. Receptors originate from a man between 50 and 59 years old with COVID-19, enrolled during active disease.

CDR3: CASSEALAGTEAFF. CDR3 DNA: TGTGCCAGCAGTGAAGCCCTCGCCGGCACTGAAGCTTTCTTT. This rearrangement joins TRBV2 to TRBJ1-1, with D uncertain. There are 14 residues in the CDR3. The germline V gene has CDR1 SNHLY and CDR2 FYNNEI. The V and J ends lost 0 bases and 4 bases respectively, with 9 bases between them. The full variable domain, completed using reference TRBV2 and TRBJ1-1, is EPEVTQTPSHQVTQMGQEVILRCVPISNHLYFYWYRQILGQKVEFLVSFYNNEISEKSEIFDDQFSVERPDGSNFTLKIRSTKLEDSAMYFCASSEALAGTEAFFGQGTRLTVV.

The rearrangement uses TRBV7-3 and TRBJ2-3; TRBD1 is a possible D gene (6 bases). Between the trimmed V and J ends, which lost 1 base and 6 bases, there was a span of 23 bases. Germline assignment: CDR1 SGHTA and CDR2 FQGTGA. The CDR3 is 18 residues long. The CDR3 protein is CASSLSPREAGVGDTQYF. The CDR3 DNA follows: TGTGCCAGCAGCTTAAGCCCCCGAGAAGCAGGGGTGGGGGATACGCAGTATTTT.

The chain is built from TRBV2 and TRBJ1-5, with TRBD1 as a possible D gene (5 bases). Germline lookup yields CDR1 SNHLY and CDR2 FYNNEI. V lost 6 bases, J lost 2 bases, and 14 bases lay in between. CDR3 size: 15 residues. The CDR3 loop is CASREFREGNQPQHF. The CDR3 nucleotides read TGTGCCAGCAGGGAATTCAGGGAGGGCAATCAGCCCCAGCATTTT.

The gene calls are TRBV6-5 and TRBJ2-3, with TRBD2 identical over 9 bases. V was clipped by 3 bases and J by 6 bases; unmatched bases: 10. Germline assignment: CDR1 MNHEY and CDR2 SVGAGI. The CDR3 is made up of 16 amino acids. CDR3 DNA sequence: TGTGCCAGCAGTTATTCCCTAGCGGGATCAGGGGATACGCAGTATTTT. Its protein product is CASSYSLAGSGDTQYF.

The chain recombines TRBV2 with TRBJ2-2; tentative D call: TRBD2 (5 bases). The CDR3 has 16 residues. The germline gives CDR1 SNHLY, CDR2 FYNNEI. Deletions cut 3 bases from V and 3 bases from J, with 14 bases between. CDR3 sequence reads: CASSDSTRPDTGELFF. The CDR3 DNA is TGTGCCAGCAGTGATTCCACTAGGCCCGACACCGGGGAGCTGTTTTTT.

This clone has a handful of counts. The chain links TRBV7-9 to TRBJ1-2; D call uncertain. Trimming cost V 2 bases and J 0 bases, with 4 bases left between them. The CDR3 has 13 amino acids. Germline V gene lookup returns CDR1 SEHNR and CDR2 FQNEAQ (reference sequence). As DNA, the CDR3 is TGTGCCAGCAGCTTAACGGCTAACTATGGCTACACCTTC. This encodes CASSLTANYGYTF.

The V gene is TRBV5-1, the J gene TRBJ2-1; 9 bases are a match to TRBD2. Germline V lookup: CDR1 SGHRS, CDR2 YFSETQ. V was clipped by 0 bases and J by 3 bases; unmatched bases: 4. This CDR3 is built from 16 residues. The CDR3 nucleotides are TGCGCCAGCAGCTTGGTGGCGGGAGGGGGCTACAATGAGCAGTTCTTC. Translated, it gives CASSLVAGGGYNEQFF.

The J gene is TRBJ2-2, the V gene TRBV6-1, with TRBD2 matching over 11 bases. CDR1 is MNHNS and CDR2 is SASEGT in the germline V gene. This CDR3 is built from 16 residues. V lost 4 bases, J lost 2 bases, and 3 bases stayed unmatched. In DNA, the CDR3 is TGTGCCAGCAGTGGACGACTAGCGGGAAACACCGGGGAGCTGTTTTTT. This codes for CASSGRLAGNTGELFF.

The chain has TRBV5-1 and TRBJ2-2, with 9 bases that match TRBD2. The germline CDR1 and CDR2 sequences are SGHRS and YFSETQ. J gave up 5 bases and V 6 bases, and 14 bases lay outside the gene matches. The CDR3 has 17 amino acids. The chain's CDR3 is CASTSVIAGVGTGELFF. The CDR3 coding sequence is TGCGCCAGCACCTCCGTTATAGCGGGAGTTGGGACCGGGGAGCTGTTTTTT.

This clone has just a few counts. The chain's CDR3 is CASSSVTSGNHEQFF. The CDR3 region has the DNA TGTGCCAGCAGTTCGGTGACTAGCGGTAACCATGAGCAGTTCTTC. V gene TRBV27 combines with J gene TRBJ2-1, with TRBD2 matching over 9 bases. The ends lost 4 bases at V and 8 bases at J; junction bases unmatched: 9. Germline V gene sequence: CDR1 MNHEY, CDR2 SMNVEV (reference sequence). The CDR3 is 15 residues long.

The chain has TRBV6-1 and TRBJ2-3; 7 nucleotides align to TRBD2. The CDR3 has 15 residues. Germline V gene sequence: CDR1 MNHNS, CDR2 SASEGT. With 0 bases clipped from V and 4 bases from J, the junction kept 4 bases outside the gene matches. The CDR3 spells CASSEAGGPPDTQYF. The CDR3 nucleotides read TGTGCCAGCAGTGAAGCGGGAGGGCCCCCAGATACGCAGTATTTT.

The chain couples TRBV30 to TRBJ1-6; 7 nucleotides align to TRBD1. CDR1 GTSNPN and CDR2 SVGIG come from the germline V gene (reference sequence). This CDR3 has 14 residues. J gave up 5 bases and V 2 bases, and 3 bases lay outside the gene matches. DNA of the CDR3: TGTGCCTGGAGTCGGGACAGTAATAATTCACCCCTCCACTTT. Protein: CAWSRDSNNSPLHF. The full variable domain, its missing parts supplied by reference TRBV30 and TRBJ1-6, is SQTIHQWPATLVQPVGSPLSLECTVEGTSNPNLYWYRQAAGRGLQLLFYSVGIGQISSEVPQNLSASRPQDRQFILSSKKLLLSDSGFYLCAWSRDSNNSPLHFGNGTRLTVT.

The chain has TRBV12-1 and TRBJ2-3; TRBD2, the table's D call, was not compared with the DNA. TRBV12-1 is annotated as a pseudogene. This CDR3 is built from 16 residues. DNA of the CDR3: TGTGCCAGCATCCTTCCGGGTAGACCAGCGATCGATACGCAGTATTTT. Protein: CASILPGRPAIDTQYF.

The genes are TRBV11-2 and TRBJ2-1; 7 bases fit TRBD2. V was clipped by 1 base and J by 6 bases; unmatched bases: 6. Looked up from germline, CDR1 is SGHAT and CDR2 is FQNNGV. The CDR3 consists of 15 residues. This CDR3 reads CASSLAGGTRNEQFF. CDR3 DNA sequence: TGTGCCAGCAGCTTAGCGGGAGGAACTCGCAATGAGCAGTTCTTC.

V is TRBV7-8 and J is TRBJ2-5; the D gene is possibly TRBD1 (8 bases). Germline lookup yields CDR1 SGHVS and CDR2 FQNEAQ. The CDR3 sequence is 16 residues long. The V end was cut by 5 bases, the J end by 0 bases, with 16 bases between. DNA of the CDR3: TGTGCCAGCAGCAGCGGACAGGGACTATACCAAGAGACCCAGTACTTC. Amino acids: CASSSGQGLYQETQYF.

This clone was seen only a few times. The chain uses TRBV19 and TRBJ2-2; D possibly corresponds to TRBD2 (5 bases). CDR3 length: 16 residues. V lost 3 bases and J 0 bases, leaving 11 bases between the germline ends. In germline, CDR1 is LNHDA, CDR2 SQIVND (reference sequence). The CDR3 here is CASSILGAANTGELFF. The DNA of the CDR3 is TGTGCCAGTAGTATCTTAGGAGCGGCGAACACCGGGGAGCTGTTTTTT. Looking up the rest from reference TRBV19 and TRBJ2-2 gives the full variable domain: DGGITQSPKYLFRKEGQNVTLSCEQNLNHDAMYWYRQDPGQGLRLIYYSQIVNDFQKGDIAEGYSVSREKKESFPLTVTSAQKNPTAFYLCASSILGAANTGELFFGEGSRLTVL.

The rearrangement joins TRBV4-3 to TRBJ2-2, with 8 bases fitting TRBD2. The CDR3 is made up of 16 amino acids. V shed 0 bases and J 1 base; nucleotides not matched to a gene: 1. Looked up from germline, CDR1 is LGHNA and CDR2 is YSLEER. DNA of the CDR3: TGCGCCAGCAGCCAAGAGGCGGGGGGGAACACCGGGGAGCTGTTTTTT. It translates to CASSQEAGGNTGELFF.

The chain joins TRBV25-1 to TRBJ2-3; no definite D call. Germline lookup yields CDR1 MGHDK and CDR2 SYGVNS. This CDR3 contains 13 residues. V was pared by 8 bases and J by 7 bases, with 16 bases between. CDR3 in amino acids: CASSPPGPHTQYF. The CDR3 DNA follows: TGTGCCAGCTCCCCCCCGGGTCCCCATACGCAGTATTTT.

The chain is built from TRBV30 and TRBJ1-4; 7 bases fit TRBD1. Trimming cost V 8 bases and J 8 bases; bases outside gene matches: 14. The CDR3 contains 14 residues. Germline loops: CDR1 GTSNPN, CDR2 SVGIG (reference sequence). CDR3 bases: TGTGCCGGAAAGACAGGGTCCGAGGGGGAAAAACTGTTTTTT. Its protein is CAGKTGSEGEKLFF.

V is TRBV7-8 and J is TRBJ2-3; the D gene is possibly TRBD2 (6 bases). Trimming cost V 3 bases and J 0 bases, with 22 bases left between them. Germline CDR1 and CDR2: SGHVS and FQNEAQ. The CDR3 runs 19 residues. CDR3 sequence reads: CASSLAAGRRRASTDTQYF. The CDR3 coding sequence is TGTGCCAGCAGCTTGGCAGCGGGTCGACGACGTGCTAGCACAGATACGCAGTATTTT.

This chain links TRBV30 with TRBJ1-2; weak D call: TRBD1 (5 bases). V lost 2 bases, J lost 9 bases, and 10 bases lay in between. This CDR3 region has 11 residues. Per germline, CDR1 GTSNPN and CDR2 SVGIG (reference sequence). The CDR3 nucleotides read TGTGCCTGGAGTAGACAGATTCGCTACACCTTC. Residues: CAWSRQIRYTF.

This clone was detected only a few times. CDR3 residues: CARADRVNYGYTF. The CDR3 DNA reads TGTGCCAGGGCGGACAGGGTAAACTATGGCTACACCTTC. The genes are TRBV2 and TRBJ1-2; 8 nucleotides match TRBD1. Looked up from germline, CDR1 is SNHLY and CDR2 is FYNNEI. This CDR3 has 13 residues. V lost 9 bases, J lost 2 bases, and 5 bases stayed unmatched.

The chain couples TRBV7-9 to TRBJ1-5, with 8 bases fitting TRBD1. Germline loops: CDR1 SEHNR, CDR2 FQNEAQ (reference sequence). The CDR3 sequence is 16 residues long. J lost 3 bases, V lost 5 bases, and 9 bases had no gene match. The CDR3 DNA is TGTGCCAGCAGCGAGGAGGACAGGGCCATCAATCAGCCCCAGCATTTT. Protein product: CASSEEDRAINQPQHF.

The chain couples TRBV6-6 to TRBJ1-1; 7 nucleotides align to TRBD1. Trimming took 2 bases from V and 3 from J; bases not matched to a gene: 6. CDR1 and CDR2 (germline): MNHNY, SVGAGI (reference sequence). The CDR3 is 15 amino acids. The CDR3 nucleotides read TGTGCCAGCAGTTACCCGACAGGGCAGGACACTGAAGCTTTCTTT. Translating gives CASSYPTGQDTEAFF.

The CDR3 DNA sequence: TGTGCCAGCAGCCAGGCCTGGACTCGCACCGGGGAGCTGTTTTTT. Its protein is CASSQAWTRTGELFF. This chain joins TRBV3-1 (or the pseudogene TRBV3-2) and TRBJ2-2, with D possibly matching TRBD2 (5 bases). The CDR3 contains 15 residues. V was trimmed by 3 bases and J by 4 bases, leaving 12 bases between them. Germline V gives CDR1 LGHDT, CDR2 YNNKEL (reference sequence).

J is TRBJ1-1 and V is TRBV5-1; 7 bases map to TRBD1. This CDR3 comprises 15 residues. With V trimmed by 1 base and J by 0 bases, 3 bases remained unmatched. The germline V gene has CDR1 SGHRS and CDR2 YFSETQ. As DNA, the CDR3 is TGCGCCAGCAGCTTGCAGGGGGACTTGAACACTGAAGCTTTCTTT. Translation gives CASSLQGDLNTEAFF.

The chain uses TRBV19 and TRBJ1-5; TRBD1 aligns across 9 bases. Germline assignment: CDR1 LNHDA and CDR2 SQIVND (reference sequence). The CDR3 has 13 residues. The trim removed 5 bases at V and 4 bases at J, leaving 0 bases unmatched. CDR3 sequence (DNA): TGTGCCAGTAGTGGGACAGGGAATCAGCCCCAGCATTTT. This encodes CASSGTGNQPQHF.

The chain uses TRBV24-1 and TRBJ1-1; possibly TRBD1 for D (5 bases). The V gene lost 5 bases and the J gene lost 1 base, with 7 bases spanning the gap. The CDR3 loop spans 13 amino acids. Germline V gene lookup returns CDR1 KGHDR and CDR2 SFDVKD. In DNA, the CDR3 is TGTGCCACCAGTGTAGGGGCGAACACTGAAGCTTTCTTT. Protein product: CATSVGANTEAFF.

The rearrangement uses TRBV4-1 and TRBJ2-2, with D perhaps matching TRBD2 (5 bases). The CDR3 loop spans 16 amino acids. Per the germline V gene, CDR1 is MGHRA and CDR2 is YSYEKL. Trimming cost V 2 bases and J 3 bases, with 13 bases left between them. Here the CDR3 DNA reads TGCGCCAGCAGCCAAAGGTCGGGGTTGGACACCGGGGAGCTGTTTTTT. It specifies CASSQRSGLDTGELFF.